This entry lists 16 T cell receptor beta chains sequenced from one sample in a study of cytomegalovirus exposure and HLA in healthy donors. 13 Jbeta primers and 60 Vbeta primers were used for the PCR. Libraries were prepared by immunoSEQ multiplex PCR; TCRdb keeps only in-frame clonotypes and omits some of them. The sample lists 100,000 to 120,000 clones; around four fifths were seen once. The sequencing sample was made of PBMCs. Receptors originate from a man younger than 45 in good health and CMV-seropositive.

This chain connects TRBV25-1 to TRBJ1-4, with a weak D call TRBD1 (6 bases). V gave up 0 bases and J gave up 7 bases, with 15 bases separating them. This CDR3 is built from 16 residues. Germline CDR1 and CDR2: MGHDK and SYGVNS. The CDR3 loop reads CASSEYWGGQGEKLFF. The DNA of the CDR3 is TGTGCCAGCAGTGAATATTGGGGGGGGCAGGGTGAAAAACTGTTTTTT.

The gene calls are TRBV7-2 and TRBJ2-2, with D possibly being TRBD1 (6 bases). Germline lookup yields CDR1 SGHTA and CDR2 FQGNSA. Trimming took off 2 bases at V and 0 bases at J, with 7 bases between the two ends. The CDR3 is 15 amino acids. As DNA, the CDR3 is TGTGCCAGCAGCTTAAACAGGGCGAACACCGGGGAGCTGTTTTTT. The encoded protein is CASSLNRANTGELFF.

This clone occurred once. CDR3 residues: CASTWGQTSTEQFF. The CDR3, as DNA: TGCGCCAGCACTTGGGGACAAACCTCGACCGAGCAGTTCTTC. The J gene is TRBJ2-1, the V gene TRBV5-1, with D possibly matching TRBD1 (6 bases). The CDR3 is 14 amino acids. Germline CDR1 and CDR2: SGHRS and YFSETQ. The V end lost 6 bases, the J end lost 10 bases, and 20 bases lay between the germline ends.

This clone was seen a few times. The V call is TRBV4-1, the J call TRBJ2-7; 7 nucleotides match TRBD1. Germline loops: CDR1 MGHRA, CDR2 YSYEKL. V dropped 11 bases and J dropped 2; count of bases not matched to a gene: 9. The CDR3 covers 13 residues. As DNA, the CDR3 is TGCGCCTCCCGGGACAGCCAAACCTACGAGCAGTACTTC. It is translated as CASRDSQTYEQYF.

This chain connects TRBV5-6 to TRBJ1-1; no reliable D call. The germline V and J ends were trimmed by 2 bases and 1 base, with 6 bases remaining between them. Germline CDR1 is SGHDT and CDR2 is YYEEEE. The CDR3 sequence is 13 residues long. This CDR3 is CASSFPSNTEAFF. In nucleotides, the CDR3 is TGTGCCAGCAGCTTTCCCTCGAACACTGAAGCTTTCTTT.

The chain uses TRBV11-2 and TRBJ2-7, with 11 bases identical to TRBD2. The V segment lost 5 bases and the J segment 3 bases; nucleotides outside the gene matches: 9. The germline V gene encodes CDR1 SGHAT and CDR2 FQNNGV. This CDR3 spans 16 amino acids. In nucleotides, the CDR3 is TGTGCCAGCAGCACCCCCGATGGACTAGCGGGCTACGAGCAGTACTTC. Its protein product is CASSTPDGLAGYEQYF.

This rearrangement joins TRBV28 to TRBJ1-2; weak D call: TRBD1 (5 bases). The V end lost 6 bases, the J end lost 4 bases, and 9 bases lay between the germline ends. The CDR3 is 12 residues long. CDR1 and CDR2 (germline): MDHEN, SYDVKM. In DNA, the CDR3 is TGTGCCAGCAGCTCAGGGTCCTATGGCTACACCTTC. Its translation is CASSSGSYGYTF.

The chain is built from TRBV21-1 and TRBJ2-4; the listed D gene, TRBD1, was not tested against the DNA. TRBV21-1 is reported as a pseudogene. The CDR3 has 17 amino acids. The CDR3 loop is CASFDRTGLGGKNIQYF. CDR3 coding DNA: TGTGCCAGCTTCGACAGGACAGGTTTGGGGGGCAAAAACATTCAGTACTTC.

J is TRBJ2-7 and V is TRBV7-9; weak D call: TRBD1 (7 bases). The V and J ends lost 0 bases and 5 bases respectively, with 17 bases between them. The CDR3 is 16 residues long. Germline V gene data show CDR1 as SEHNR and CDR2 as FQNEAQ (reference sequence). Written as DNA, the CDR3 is TGTGCCAGCAGCTTAGCGGAGGGGGCGCATTCTAACGAGCAGTACTTC. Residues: CASSLAEGAHSNEQYF.

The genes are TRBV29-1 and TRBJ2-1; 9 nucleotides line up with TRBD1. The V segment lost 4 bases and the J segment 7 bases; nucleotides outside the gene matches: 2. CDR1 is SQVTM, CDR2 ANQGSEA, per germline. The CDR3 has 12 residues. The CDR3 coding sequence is TGCAGCGTTGGGGACAGGGTGAATGAGCAGTTCTTC. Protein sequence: CSVGDRVNEQFF.

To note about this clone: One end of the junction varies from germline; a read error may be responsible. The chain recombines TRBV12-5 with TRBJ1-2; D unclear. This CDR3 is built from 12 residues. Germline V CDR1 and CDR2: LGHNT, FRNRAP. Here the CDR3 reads CASGLGGRHIIF. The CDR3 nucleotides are TGTGCTAGTGGTTTGGGAGGGCGGCATATCATCTTC.

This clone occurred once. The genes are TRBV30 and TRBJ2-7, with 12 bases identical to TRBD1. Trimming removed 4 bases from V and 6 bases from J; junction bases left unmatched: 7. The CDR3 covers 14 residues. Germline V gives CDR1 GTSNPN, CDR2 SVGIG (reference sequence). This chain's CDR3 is CAWNLGTGGREQYF. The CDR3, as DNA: TGTGCCTGGAACCTAGGGACAGGGGGCCGCGAGCAGTACTTC.

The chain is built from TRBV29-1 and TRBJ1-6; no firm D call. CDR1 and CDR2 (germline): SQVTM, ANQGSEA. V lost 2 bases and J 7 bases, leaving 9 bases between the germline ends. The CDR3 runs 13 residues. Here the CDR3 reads CSVELGENSPLHF. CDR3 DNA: TGCAGCGTTGAACTGGGCGAGAATTCACCCCTCCACTTT.

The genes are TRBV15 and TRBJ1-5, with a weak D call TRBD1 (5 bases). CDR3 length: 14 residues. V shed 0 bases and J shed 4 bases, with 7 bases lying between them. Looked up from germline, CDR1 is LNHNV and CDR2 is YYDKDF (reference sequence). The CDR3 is CATSREQVNQPQHF. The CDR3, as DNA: TGTGCCACCAGCAGAGAACAGGTTAATCAGCCCCAGCATTTT.

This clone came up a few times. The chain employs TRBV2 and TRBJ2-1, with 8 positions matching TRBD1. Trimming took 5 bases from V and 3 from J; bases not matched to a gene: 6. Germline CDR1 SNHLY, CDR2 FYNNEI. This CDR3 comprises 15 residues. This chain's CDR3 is CASSPDRGRYNEQFF. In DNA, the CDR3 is TGTGCCAGCAGTCCAGACAGGGGCCGCTACAATGAGCAGTTCTTC.

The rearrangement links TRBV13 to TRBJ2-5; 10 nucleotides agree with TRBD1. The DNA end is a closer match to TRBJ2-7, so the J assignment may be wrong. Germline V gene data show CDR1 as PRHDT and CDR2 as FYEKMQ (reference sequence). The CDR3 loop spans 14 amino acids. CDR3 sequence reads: CASSNRDRGYEQYF. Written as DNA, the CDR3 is TGTGCCAGCAGTAACCGGGACAGGGGCTACGAGCAGTACTTC.